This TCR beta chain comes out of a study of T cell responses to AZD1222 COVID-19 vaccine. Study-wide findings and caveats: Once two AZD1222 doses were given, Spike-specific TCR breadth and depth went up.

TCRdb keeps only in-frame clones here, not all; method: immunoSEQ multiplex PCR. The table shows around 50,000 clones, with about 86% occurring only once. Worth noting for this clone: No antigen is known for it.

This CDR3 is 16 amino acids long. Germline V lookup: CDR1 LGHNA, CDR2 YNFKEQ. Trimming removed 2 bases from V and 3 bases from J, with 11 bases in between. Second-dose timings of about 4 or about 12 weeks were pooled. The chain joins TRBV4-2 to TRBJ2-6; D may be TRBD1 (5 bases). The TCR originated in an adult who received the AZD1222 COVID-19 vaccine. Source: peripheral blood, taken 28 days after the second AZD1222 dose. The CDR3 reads CASSQIQGHGANVLTF. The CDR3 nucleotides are TGTGCCAGCAGCCAAATTCAGGGCCATGGGGCCAACGTCCTGACTTTC.